This T cell receptor (beta chain) was identified in a study of preoperative IRX-2 immunotherapy in early breast cancer. The treatment is: preoperative locoregional IRX-2 cytokine immunotherapy. Samples came from a phase Ib trial of preoperative locoregional IRX-2 cytokine immunotherapy. Data came from immunoSEQ multiplex PCR; TCRdb stores just in-frame clones and leaves some out. The sample holds tens of thousands of clones; roughly four fifths are singletons and the top ten take approximately 2.7%. Trimming took off 5 bases at V and 2 bases at J, with 10 bases between the two ends. This CDR3 is built from 14 residues.

This receptor was obtained from a human donor with breast cancer. The chain combines TRBV7-1 with TRBJ1-3; D gene ambiguous. TRBV7-1 is an open reading frame whose function is uncertain. Specimen: lymph node tissue, collected from a patient treated with IRX-2 immunotherapy. CDR3 nucleotides: TGTGCCAGCAGCCTTGGGGTTGCTGGAAACACCATATATTTT. Protein: CASSLGVAGNTIYF.